A selection of T cell receptor beta chains follows, all from one sample in a study of blood T cell repertoires in COVID-19. Generated by immunoSEQ multiplex PCR, the TCRdb table keeps only in-frame clones and is missing some. The sample has some 460,000 clones, about 90% seen once. The sample comprised PBMCs or T cells enriched from blood (not recorded which). These receptors all come from a woman younger than 30 with acute COVID-19. CDR3s leave out the opening cysteine and the closing phenylalanine or tryptophan. Each record gives: V gene, CDR3 length, CDR3 protein.

v_gene: TRBV11-3; len: 13; CDR3aa: ASSLDGQGPYEQY
v_gene: TRBV10-2; len: 13; CDR3aa: ASRKQGAGNTEAF
v_gene: TRBV27; len: 12; CDR3aa: ASRPMRVNTEAF
v_gene: TRBV9; len: 13; CDR3aa: ASSVSGRVTGELF
v_gene: TRBV3-1/TRBV3-2; len: 13; CDR3aa: ASSQDRVNRNEQF
v_gene: TRBV19; len: 12; CDR3aa: ASSTTGGRQPQH
v_gene: TRBV9; len: 15; CDR3aa: ASSPSGTSGGADTQY
v_gene: TRBV5-5; len: 11; CDR3aa: ASSPGAKNIQY
v_gene: TRBV7-9; len: 13; CDR3aa: ASNPRGKSSYEQY
v_gene: TRBV7-8; len: 13; CDR3aa: ASSLAQGQSYEQY
v_gene: TRBV5-4; len: 10; CDR3aa: ASSLGPGELF
v_gene: TRBV2; len: 11; CDR3aa: ASSARDRYEQY
v_gene: TRBV5-4; len: 10; CDR3aa: ASSPGQEGEY
v_gene: TRBV7-9; len: 13; CDR3aa: ASSEDRGGNQPQH
v_gene: TRBV7-9; len: 11; CDR3aa: ASSLRQNYGYT
v_gene: TRBV7-9; len: 14; CDR3aa: ASSQGLAAPHNEQF
v_gene: TRBV7-2; len: 12; CDR3aa: ASSFQGRVETQY
v_gene: TRBV27; len: 12; CDR3aa: ASSLSTGSYGYT
v_gene: TRBV7-6; len: 11; CDR3aa: ASSDTGGGGYT
v_gene: TRBV5-1; len: 13; CDR3aa: ASSFPSGFQETQY
v_gene: TRBV5-5; len: 14; CDR3aa: ASSTLRGQGLNEQF
v_gene: TRBV5-1; len: 12; CDR3aa: ASSHQTGTYEQY
v_gene: TRBV4-2; len: 14; CDR3aa: ASSQGSSGGTDTQY
v_gene: TRBV5-4; len: 15; CDR3aa: ASSLGAPTSDYNEQF
v_gene: TRBV7-6; len: 14; CDR3aa: ASRDTQGDFYNEQF
v_gene: TRBV28; len: 10; CDR3aa: ASSFRQGRTF
v_gene: TRBV6-5; len: 12; CDR3aa: ASSYFVQGEKLF
v_gene: TRBV7-9; len: 12; CDR3aa: ASSPQGGSYEQY
v_gene: TRBV16; len: 10; CDR3aa: ASSQSVETQY
v_gene: TRBV2; len: 11; CDR3aa: ASSELGGAEAF
v_gene: TRBV7-9; len: 14; CDR3aa: ASSLLVSGATDTQY
v_gene: TRBV10-3; len: 13; CDR3aa: AISELAFSPNTIY
v_gene: TRBV5-5; len: 14; CDR3aa: ASSLAVRGTNQPQH
v_gene: TRBV24-1; len: 14; CDR3aa: ATSAAAGTPYNEQF
v_gene: TRBV12-3/TRBV12-4; len: 11; CDR3aa: ASSLQVNTEAF
v_gene: TRBV18; len: 12; CDR3aa: ASRGGDRSYEQY
v_gene: TRBV5-5; len: 12; CDR3aa: ASSPGQEPYGYT
v_gene: TRBV10-3; len: 12; CDR3aa: ATLAGTGDEKLF
v_gene: TRBV7-2; len: 12; CDR3aa: ASSLSPGSYEQY
v_gene: TRBV6-6; len: 14; CDR3aa: ASSYVAGGPTDTQY
v_gene: TRBV11-2; len: 13; CDR3aa: ASSLDRVYRRGYT
v_gene: TRBV10-3; len: 11; CDR3aa: AISGQDSYEQY
v_gene: TRBV3-1/TRBV3-2; len: 12; CDR3aa: ASSQDFGGTEAF
v_gene: TRBV27; len: 10; CDR3aa: ASSRNRGDAF
v_gene: TRBV4-1; len: 14; CDR3aa: ASSQDLGRINQPQH
v_gene: TRBV10-1; len: 12; CDR3aa: ASSADRVDQPQH
v_gene: TRBV7-2; len: 13; CDR3aa: ASSPGLAGDGEQY
v_gene: TRBV6-1; len: 11; CDR3aa: ASSEVTGDGYT
v_gene: TRBV2; len: 13; CDR3aa: ASSTASGSTDTQY
v_gene: TRBV3-1/TRBV3-2; len: 15; CDR3aa: ASSQPLSGATAYEQY
v_gene: TRBV5-4; len: 12; CDR3aa: ASSREARYTEAF
v_gene: TRBV12-3/TRBV12-4; len: 9; CDR3aa: ASSRGYEQY
v_gene: TRBV5-8; len: 13; CDR3aa: ASSLTGEIGQPQH
v_gene: TRBV2; len: 11; CDR3aa: ARTGGSGNTIY
v_gene: TRBV4-3; len: 12; CDR3aa: ASSQDRGLYEQY
v_gene: TRBV7-2; len: 16; CDR3aa: ASSFPISGRAKTDTQY
v_gene: TRBV3-1/TRBV3-2; len: 14; CDR3aa: ASSQELRTGYSPLH